This TCR beta chain was retrieved from a study of T cell changes during pregnancy in multiple sclerosis. CDR3 size: 14 residues. In germline, CDR1 is SGDLS, CDR2 YYNGEE. Trimming left V 2 bases short and J 2 bases short, with 9 bases between. Repertoires were generated with immunoSEQ multiplex PCR, while TCRdb's copy carries only in-frame clones and drops some. Of about 76,000 clones listed, 93% are singletons. This receptor was obtained from a female donor with multiple sclerosis, enrolled in a pregnancy study. The chain joins TRBV9 to TRBJ2-3; no clear D gene. Sequences were derived from peripheral blood, sampled in the second trimester of pregnancy. In nucleotides, the CDR3 is TGTGCCAGCAGCGTCGGAGCGATCACAGATACGCAGTATTTT. This translates into CASSVGAITDTQYF.